The 10 T cell receptor beta chains presented below share a single source sample, sequenced in a study of T cell responses to AZD1222 COVID-19 vaccine. Repertoires were generated with immunoSEQ multiplex PCR, while TCRdb's copy carries only in-frame clones and drops some. The top ten clones hold 4% of a sample with around 140,000 clones, about 94% of them seen once. The sequenced sample was peripheral blood, obtained 28 days after the second AZD1222 dose. The receptor source for this set is an adult who received the AZD1222 COVID-19 vaccine.

This clone was detected only once. The DNA for the CDR3 is TGTGCCACCAGCCACACAGACAGGGTTAGCAATCAGCCCCAGCATTTT. Translated: CATSHTDRVSNQPQHF. The chain employs TRBV15 and TRBJ1-5; 7 bases are shared with TRBD1. This CDR3 has 16 amino acids. The germline V gene encodes CDR1 LNHNV and CDR2 YYDKDF (reference sequence). J gave up 0 bases and V 5 bases, and 7 bases lay outside the gene matches.

The chain employs TRBV20-1 and TRBJ2-7; tentative D call: TRBD1 (5 bases). Trimming shortened V by 3 bases and J by 7 bases, and 13 bases separated the two germline ends. Looked up from germline, CDR1 is DFQATT and CDR2 is SNEGSKA (reference sequence). The CDR3 consists of 12 residues. Here the CDR3 reads CSASILAGEQYF. The CDR3 DNA reads TGCAGTGCTAGTATCCTGGCAGGGGAGCAGTACTTC.

The sample holds one count of this clone. The rearrangement joins TRBV3-1 (or the pseudogene TRBV3-2) to TRBJ2-1; D might be TRBD2 (5 bases). Germline V gene lookup returns CDR1 LGHDT and CDR2 YNNKEL (reference sequence). The CDR3 has 11 amino acids. Trimming stripped 6 bases from V and 6 bases from J, with 6 bases between. CDR3 amino acids: CASRGSNEQFF. CDR3 coding DNA: TGTGCCAGCAGGGGGAGCAATGAGCAGTTCTTC.

The rearrangement uses TRBV5-5 and TRBJ1-2, with D possibly being TRBD1 (5 bases). The CDR3 is 15 amino acids. CDR1 is SGHKS, CDR2 YYEKEE, per germline (reference sequence). V shed 4 bases and J shed 4 bases, with 17 bases lying between them. The CDR3 spells CASSERTGLGYGYTF. Written as DNA, the CDR3 is TGTGCCAGCAGCGAACGGACGGGACTGGGCTATGGCTACACCTTC.

The genes are TRBV18 and TRBJ1-5; 10 positions agree with TRBD1. The trim removed 6 bases at V and 7 bases at J, leaving 12 bases unmatched. Germline CDR1 and CDR2: KGHSH and LQKENI. This CDR3 has 16 residues. CDR3 in amino acids: CASSHQTGGARQPQHF. CDR3 DNA sequence: TGTGCCAGCTCCCATCAGACAGGGGGCGCTAGGCAGCCCCAGCATTTT.

The chain carries TRBV7-2 and TRBJ2-1, with D perhaps matching TRBD1 (6 bases). Germline V gives CDR1 SGHTA, CDR2 FQGNSA. Trimming pared 5 bases from V and 0 bases from J, leaving 20 bases between. This CDR3 has 18 residues. The CDR3 loop is CASSKINRARSSYNEQFF. The CDR3 DNA follows: TGTGCCAGCAGCAAAATAAACAGGGCTCGAAGCTCCTACAATGAGCAGTTCTTC.

The chain links TRBV6-6 to TRBJ1-5, with D perhaps TRBD1 (6 bases). The CDR3 covers 16 residues. The V gene lost 6 bases and the J gene lost 1 base, with 16 bases spanning the gap. Germline loops: CDR1 MNHNY, CDR2 SVGAGI (reference sequence). The CDR3 bases are TGTGCCAGCAGCACAAACCGGGACACCAGCAATCAGCCCCAGCATTTT. Translating gives CASSTNRDTSNQPQHF.

V and J are TRBV10-3 and TRBJ1-5, with a weak D call TRBD1 (5 bases). The V gene lost 8 bases and the J gene lost 3 bases, with 11 bases spanning the gap. The CDR3 is made up of 13 amino acids. CDR1 ENHRY and CDR2 SYGVKD come from the germline V gene. The chain's CDR3 is CAICGALNQPQHF. The CDR3 DNA follows: TGTGCCATCTGCGGGGCCCTCAATCAGCCCCAGCATTTT.

This chain joins TRBV7-2 and TRBJ1-5; perhaps TRBD1 as D (6 bases). V was shortened by 5 bases and J by 7 bases, with 9 bases between the two germline ends. This CDR3 is 12 amino acids long. The germline V gene has CDR1 SGHTA and CDR2 FQGNSA. This CDR3 reads CASSIGGQPQHF. The CDR3 DNA sequence: TGTGCCAGCAGCATAGGGGGACAGCCCCAGCATTTT.

This chain joins TRBV19 and TRBJ2-7, with a tentative D call TRBD2 (6 bases). The CDR3 is made up of 13 amino acids. In germline, CDR1 is LNHDA, CDR2 SQIVND (reference sequence). V was clipped by 6 bases and J by 3 bases, with 12 bases between them. The CDR3 here is CASSIGGSYEQYF. The CDR3 nucleotides are TGTGCCAGTAGCATCGGAGGGAGCTACGAGCAGTACTTC.